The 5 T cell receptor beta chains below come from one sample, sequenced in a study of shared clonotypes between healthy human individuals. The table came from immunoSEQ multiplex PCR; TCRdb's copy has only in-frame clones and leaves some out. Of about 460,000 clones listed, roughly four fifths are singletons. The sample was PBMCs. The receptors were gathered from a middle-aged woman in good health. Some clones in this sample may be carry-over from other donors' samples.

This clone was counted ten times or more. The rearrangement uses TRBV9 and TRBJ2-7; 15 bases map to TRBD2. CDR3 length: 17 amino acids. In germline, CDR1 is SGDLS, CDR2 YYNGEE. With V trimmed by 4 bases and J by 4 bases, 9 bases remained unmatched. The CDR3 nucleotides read TGTGCCAGCAGCCCAAGCCGGACTAGCGGGAGGGCGTACGAGCAGTACTTC. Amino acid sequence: CASSPSRTSGRAYEQYF.

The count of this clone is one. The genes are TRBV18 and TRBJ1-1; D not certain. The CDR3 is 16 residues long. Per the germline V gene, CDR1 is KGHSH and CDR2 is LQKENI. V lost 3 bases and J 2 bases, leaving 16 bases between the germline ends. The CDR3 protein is CASSPFRPEYNTEAFF. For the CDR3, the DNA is TGTGCCAGCTCACCCTTTCGTCCAGAATATAACACTGAAGCTTTCTTT.

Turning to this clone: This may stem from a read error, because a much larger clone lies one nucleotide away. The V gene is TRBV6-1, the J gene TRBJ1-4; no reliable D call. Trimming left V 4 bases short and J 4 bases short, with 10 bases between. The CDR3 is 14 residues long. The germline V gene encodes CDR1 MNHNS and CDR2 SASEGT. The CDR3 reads CASSGAQINEKLFF. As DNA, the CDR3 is TGTGCCAGCAGTGGAGCCCAGATTAATGAAAAACTGTTTTTT.

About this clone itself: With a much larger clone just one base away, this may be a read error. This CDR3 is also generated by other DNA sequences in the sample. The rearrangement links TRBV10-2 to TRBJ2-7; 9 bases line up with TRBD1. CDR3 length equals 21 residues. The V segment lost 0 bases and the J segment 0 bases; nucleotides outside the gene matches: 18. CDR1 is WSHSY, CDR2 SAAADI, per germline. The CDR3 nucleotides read TGCGCCAGCAGTGAGTCGCGGTTCCGAGACAGGGGGTCCCATATCTCCTACGAGCAGTACTTC. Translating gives CASSESRFRDRGSHISYEQYF.

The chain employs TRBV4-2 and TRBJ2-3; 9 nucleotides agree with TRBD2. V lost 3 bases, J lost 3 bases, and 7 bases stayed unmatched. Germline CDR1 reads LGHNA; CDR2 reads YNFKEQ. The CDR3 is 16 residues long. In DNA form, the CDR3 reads TGTGCCAGCAGCCACCCACCAAGCGGGAGGACAGATACGCAGTATTTT. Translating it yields CASSHPPSGRTDTQYF.